This T cell receptor beta chain was retrieved from a study of blood T cell repertoires in COVID-19. Study background: Sample material is recorded as cDNA or gDNA derived from T cells, B-cell-depleted T cells, or PBMCs.

About this clone itself: This specimen includes other DNA sequences encoding the same CDR3.

As handled by the study authors: Quantification of nucleated cells was approximated via reference gene primer amplification. Clones were read by immunoSEQ multiplex PCR, and TCRdb kept only the in-frame ones, dropping some. V and J calls and clone size are those listed in that table; D and trimming were worked out from the DNA. Of around 300,000 clones in the sample, around 82% were seen once. The sequenced material came from peripheral blood. The sequence was obtained from a woman aged 50 to 65 who had recovered from COVID-19.

The CDR3 DNA reads TGTGCCAGCAGCTTAGCGGGGGGGCAAGAGACCCAGTACTTC. Amino acid sequence: CASSLAGGQETQYF. The J gene is TRBJ2-5, the V gene TRBV7-2, with 7 bases matching TRBD2. The V gene end was trimmed by 0 bases and the J gene end by 2 bases; junction bases not matched to a gene: 0. The V gene's germline CDR1 is SGHTA and CDR2 FQGNSA. The CDR3 length is 14 residues. The variable domain in full, completed from reference TRBV7-2 and TRBJ2-5, reads GAGVSQSPSNKVTEKGKDVELRCDPISGHTALYWYRQSLGQGLEFLIYFQGNSAPDKSGLPSDRFSAERTGGSVSTLTIQRTQQEDSAVYLCASSLAGGQETQYFGPGTRLLVL.